This T cell receptor beta chain was identified in a study of blood T cell repertoires in COVID-19. Whole-study context: COVID-19 samples from acute and convalescent phases originated in the United States, Italy and Spain.

TCRdb's table, derived via immunoSEQ multiplex PCR, lists solely in-frame clones and lacks some. The sample includes roughly 350,000 clones, about 93% of them seen just once. This clone was counted between two and nine times. Germline CDR1 is SQVTM and CDR2 is ANQGSEA. The CDR3 runs 13 residues. V was trimmed by 4 bases and J by 3 bases, leaving 12 bases between them. What was sequenced was peripheral blood. The TCR sequence derives from a woman younger than 35 who had recovered from COVID-19. V is TRBV29-1 and J is TRBJ1-1; D remains ambiguous. CDR3 in amino acids: CSVAFTVDTEAFF. The CDR3 DNA reads TGCAGCGTTGCGTTTACGGTGGACACTGAAGCTTTCTTT.